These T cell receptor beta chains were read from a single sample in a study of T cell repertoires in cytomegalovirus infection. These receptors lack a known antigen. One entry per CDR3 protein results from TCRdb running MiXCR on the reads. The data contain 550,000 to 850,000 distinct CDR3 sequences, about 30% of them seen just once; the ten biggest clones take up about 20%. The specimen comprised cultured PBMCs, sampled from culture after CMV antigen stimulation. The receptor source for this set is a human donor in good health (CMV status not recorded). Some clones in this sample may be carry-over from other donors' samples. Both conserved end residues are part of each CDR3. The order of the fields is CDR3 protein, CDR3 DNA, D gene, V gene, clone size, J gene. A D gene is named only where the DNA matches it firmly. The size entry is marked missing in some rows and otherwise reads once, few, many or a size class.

CAISAGTSGMRAKNIQYF	TGTGCCATCAGCGCCGGGACTAGCGGGATGAGGGCCAAAAACATTCAGTACTTC	TRBD2	TRBV10-3	few	TRBJ2-4
CASSLGQPYNEQFF	TGTGCCAGCAGCTTAGGACAGCCCTACAATGAGCAGTTCTTC	NA	TRBV7-8	many	TRBJ2-1
CASSLEGQYYGYTF	TGTGCCAGCAGCTTAGAGGGACAGTACTATGGCTACACCTTC	TRBD1	TRBV7-2	many	TRBJ1-2
CASSQDRPGEQFF	TGTGCCAGCAGCCAAGATCGGCCAGGTGAGCAGTTCTTC	NA	TRBV4-2	NA	TRBJ2-1
CASRDLTGTGVEAFF	TGCGCCAGCAGGGATTTGACCGGGACAGGAGTTGAAGCTTTCTTT	TRBD1	TRBV4-1	NA	TRBJ1-1
CSVGTIPNEQFF	TGCAGCGTCGGGACTATTCCCAATGAGCAGTTCTTC	TRBD2	TRBV29-1	NA	TRBJ2-1
CASSESPLTSGRKTQYF	TGTGCCAGCAGTGAATCCCCCTTGACTAGCGGGAGGAAGACCCAGTACTTC	TRBD2	TRBV6-1	few	TRBJ2-5
CASSSLGGLMETQYF	TGTGCCAGCAGCTCTCTAGGAGGGCTTATGGAGACCCAGTACTTC	NA	TRBV7-2	NA	TRBJ2-5
CASSLRSAFPQETQYF	TGTGCCAGCAGCTTGAGGAGTGCGTTCCCTCAAGAGACCCAGTACTTC	NA	TRBV7-8	many	TRBJ2-5
CASSSRVGRGETQYF	TGTGCCAGCAGTTCCAGGGTCGGAAGGGGGGAGACCCAGTACTTC	NA	TRBV6-6	NA	TRBJ2-5
CASSHLGFSYGYTF	TGCGCCAGCAGCCATTTGGGCTTTTCTTATGGCTACACCTTC	NA	TRBV4-1	few	TRBJ1-2
CASGSGLELYNEQFF	TGTGCTAGTGGTTCGGGACTAGAACTTTACAATGAGCAGTTCTTC	TRBD2	TRBV12-5	NA	TRBJ2-1
CASSSPGQPGNTIYF	TGTGCCAGCAGCTCCCCGGGCCAGCCTGGAAACACCATATATTTT	NA	TRBV7-6	few	TRBJ1-3
CASRKQNIAKNIQYF	TGCGCCAGCAGGAAACAGAACATAGCCAAAAACATTCAGTACTTC	NA	TRBV4-1	NA	TRBJ2-4
CASSSRVTGELFF	TGTGCCAGCAGCTCGCGAGTCACCGGGGAGCTGTTTTTT	NA	TRBV5-5	NA	TRBJ2-2
CASSGGTYSNQPQHF	TGTGCCAGCAGTGGTGGAACTTATAGCAATCAGCCCCAGCATTTT	NA	TRBV6-6	few	TRBJ1-5
CATSPFSGNNQPQHF	TGTGCCACCTCACCCTTTTCAGGGAATAATCAGCCCCAGCATTTT	NA	TRBV6-1	few	TRBJ1-5
CASSPKRGIGAVAEAFF	TGTGCCAGTAGTCCTAAAAGGGGCATCGGTGCGGTCGCTGAAGCTTTCTTT	NA	TRBV19	once	TRBJ1-1
CASQARQGNSPLHF	TGTGCCAGCCAAGCCAGACAGGGGAATTCACCCCTCCACTTT	TRBD1	TRBV5-4	NA	TRBJ1-6
CASSPHPVETQYF	TGTGCCAGCAGCCCTCACCCCGTGGAGACCCAGTACTTC	NA	TRBV7-2	many	TRBJ2-5
CASSSQGWQPQHF	TGTGCCAGCAGCTCACAAGGGTGGCAGCCCCAGCATTTT	NA	TRBV11-2	few	TRBJ1-5
CASSLWTGEQYF	TGTGCCAGCAGCCTATGGACTGGCGAGCAGTACTTC	NA	TRBV7-6	NA	TRBJ2-7
CASSWIARETQYF	TGTGCCAGCAGTTGGATCGCTAGGGAGACCCAGTACTTC	NA	TRBV12-3/TRBV12-4	NA	TRBJ2-5
CASSPGSQQTQYF	TGTGCCAGCAGCCCGGGGAGTCAGCAGACCCAGTACTTC	NA	TRBV6-8	NA	TRBJ2-5
CASSLDGGPSGRSVNEQFF	TGTGCCAGCAGCTTAGATGGGGGGCCTAGCGGGAGGTCTGTGAATGAGCAGTTCTTC	TRBD2	TRBV11-3	NA	TRBJ2-1
CASARDLLRDTQYF	TGTGCCAGCGCCCGGGACTTACTAAGGGATACGCAGTATTTT	NA	TRBV7-2	NA	TRBJ2-3
CASSPGQGHDYGYTF	TGTGCCAGCAGCCCCGGACAGGGGCATGATTATGGCTACACCTTC	TRBD1	TRBV7-6	NA	TRBJ1-2
CASATLESGGYTF	TGTGCTAGTGCCACCCTAGAGAGTGGAGGCTACACCTTC	NA	TRBV12-5	NA	TRBJ1-2
CATSKPGGDQPQHF	TGTGCCACCAGCAAACCGGGTGGGGATCAGCCCCAGCATTTT	NA	TRBV15	NA	TRBJ1-5